This T cell receptor beta chain was retrieved from a study of immune heterogeneity within non-small cell lung tumors. The template consisted of bulk tumor genomic DNA, with about 640 ng used per sample. Spaced far apart, several biopsies were taken from each primary tumor during surgery. Patients with untreated, newly diagnosed non-small cell lung cancer underwent curative surgery. The donor pool consisted of newly diagnosed non-small cell lung cancer patients who were having surgery with curative intent. Overall study results and limits: Identical dominant CDR3 beta clonotypes recurred across a patient's tumor sites, together with site-unique high-frequency clones.

This clonotype was recorded at least ten times. What it binds is unknown. Germline V lookup: CDR1 MDHEN, CDR2 SYDVKM. CDR3 size: 15 residues. Trimming left V 0 bases short and J 2 bases short, with 7 bases between. With 32 V and 13 J primers, multiplex PCR amplified the TCR beta CDR3. TCRdb fed the multiplex PCR reads into MiXCR, producing one record per CDR3 protein. The sample has some 10,000 distinct CDR3 sequences; around 30% are singletons. The source material was lung tumor tissue. The receptor comes from a man between 45 and 60 years old with non-small cell lung cancer. The V gene is TRBV28, the J gene TRBJ2-2, with D maybe TRBD1 (6 bases). The CDR3 loop reads CASSLWGHNTGELFF. DNA of the CDR3: TGTGCCAGCAGTTTATGGGGACATAACACCGGGGAGCTGTTTTTT.